The 2 T cell receptor beta chains in this list originate from one sample, sequenced in a study of blood T cells in healthy people across ages. A sample-barcoded 5' primer and a J-beta primer mix were used in a second PCR of about 7 to 12 cycles. TCRdb reprocessed the 5' RACE reads via MiXCR and lists one record per CDR3 protein. The profile shows over 300,000 distinct CDR3 sequences, about half of them singletons. The specimen was blood. The receptors were sampled from a man in his sixties in good health.

This clonotype has more than one count but fewer than ten. This chain links TRBV2 with TRBJ2-3; TRBD2 might be the D (7 bases). The germline gives CDR1 SNHLY, CDR2 FYNNEI. CDR3 length equals 15 residues. V lost 5 bases to trimming and J lost 6 bases, with 18 bases between them. The CDR3 sequence is CASSSRAGADDTQYF. The CDR3 coding sequence is TGTGCCAGCAGTTCTAGGGCGGGGGCCGACGATACGCAGTATTTT. The entire variable domain, with the rest obtained from reference TRBV2 and TRBJ2-3, is as follows: EPEVTQTPSHQVTQMGQEVILRCVPISNHLYFYWYRQILGQKVEFLVSFYNNEISEKSEIFDDQFSVERPDGSNFTLKIRSTKLEDSAMYFCASSSRAGADDTQYFGPGTRLTVL.

The chain carries TRBV5-1 and TRBJ2-3; weak D call: TRBD1 (6 bases). Germline lookup yields CDR1 SGHRS and CDR2 YFSETQ. This CDR3 is 16 amino acids long. The V end lost 4 bases, the J end lost 2 bases, and 17 bases lay between the germline ends. The CDR3 protein is CASSIRDTRPTDTQYF. CDR3 in DNA: TGCGCCAGCAGCATCCGGGACACACGACCCACAGATACGCAGTATTTT.